Below are 14 T cell receptor beta chains sequenced from a single sample in a study of CD8 T cells in ankylosing spondylitis. TCRdb fed the 5' RACE reads into MiXCR, producing one record per CDR3 protein. The table lists roughly 220,000 distinct CDR3 sequences, under 12% of them singletons, with 21% in the top ten. What was sequenced was blood, either unsorted or a sorted T cell fraction (not recorded which). These receptors all stem from a male donor with ankylosing spondylitis or in good health (not recorded which).

In its sample, this clonotype was seen many times. Here the CDR3 reads CASSSTSARDTQYF. The CDR3 DNA reads as TGTGCCAGCAGTTCCACCTCAGCTAGAGATACGCAGTATTTT. The V gene is TRBV6-5, the J gene TRBJ2-3; D is uncertain. CDR1 and CDR2 (germline): MNHEY, SVGAGI. Trimming removed 4 bases from V and 5 bases from J, with 13 bases in between. The CDR3 loop spans 14 amino acids.

This clonotype was recorded many times. V and J are TRBV5-1 and TRBJ1-5; D is perhaps TRBD1 (6 bases). This CDR3 region has 14 residues. CDR1 and CDR2 from the germline V gene are SGHRS and YFSETQ. Trimming took off 0 bases at V and 6 bases at J, with 10 bases between the two ends. The CDR3 reads CASSLVGGPQPQHF. The CDR3 region has the DNA TGCGCCAGCAGCTTGGTGGGGGGGCCTCAGCCCCAGCATTTT.

The chain employs TRBV7-6 and TRBJ2-2, with D perhaps matching TRBD1 or TRBD2 (5 bases each). CDR1 and CDR2 (germline): SGHVS, FNYEAQ. Trimming cost V 5 bases and J 1 base, with 14 bases left between them. The CDR3 covers 16 residues. The CDR3 nucleotides read TGTGCCAGCAGCCGAGGGGTGTCGGGGAACACCGGGGAGCTGTTTTTT. Translating gives CASSRGVSGNTGELFF.

CDR3 residues: CASSLKGPYEQYF. CDR3 coding DNA: TGTGCCAGCAGCTTGAAGGGGCCCTACGAGCAGTACTTC. J is TRBJ2-7 and V is TRBV7-9; D is possibly TRBD1 (5 bases). This CDR3 is 13 amino acids long. The germline V and J ends were trimmed by 3 bases and 2 bases, with 8 bases remaining between them. Germline loops: CDR1 SEHNR, CDR2 FQNEAQ (reference sequence).

This clonotype was seen many times. J is TRBJ1-5 and V is TRBV7-2; 8 bases align to TRBD1. The germline V gene encodes CDR1 SGHTA and CDR2 FQGNSA. The CDR3 length is 21 residues. The V and J ends lost 0 bases and 0 bases, in that order; junction bases with no gene match: 16. The CDR3 sequence: CASSLAYTDRDTRYSNQPQHF. In DNA form, the CDR3 reads TGTGCCAGCAGCTTAGCATACACGGACAGGGATACCCGGTATAGCAATCAGCCCCAGCATTTT.

In this sample, this clonotype turned up many times. The chain carries TRBV12-3 or TRBV12-4 and TRBJ2-1; tentative D call: TRBD2 (6 bases). The CDR3 extends over 13 amino acids. V lost 5 bases to trimming and J lost 5 bases, with 10 bases between them. CDR3 DNA sequence: TGTGCCAGCAGTCCTCGGGGGAACAATGAGCAGTTCTTC. It is translated as CASSPRGNNEQFF.

In its sample, this clonotype was seen a few times. The rearrangement uses TRBV12-3 or TRBV12-4 and TRBJ2-7; D possibly matches TRBD1 or TRBD2 (5 bases each). The CDR3 sequence is 10 residues long. V lost 8 bases and J lost 6, with 8 bases in between. CDR3 DNA sequence: TGTGCCAGCGCTGGGGGCGAGCAGTACTTC. Its protein product is CASAGGEQYF.

This chain uses TRBV7-2 with TRBJ2-3; TRBD1 agrees at 9 bases. Germline V CDR1 and CDR2: SGHTA, FQGNSA. The CDR3 contains 15 residues. Unmatched junction bases numbered 6, after V lost 8 bases and J lost 0 bases. The CDR3 DNA is TGTGCCAGCGGTATTGGACAGGGGAGCACAGATACGCAGTATTTT. Encoded protein: CASGIGQGSTDTQYF.

In this sample, this clonotype turned up many times. The chain has TRBV21-1 and TRBJ2-3; TRBD1 was called by the table and not checked on the DNA. TRBV21-1 is listed as a pseudogene. The CDR3 covers 19 residues. The CDR3 loop is CASSTTDPGQAYLTDTQYF. The CDR3 coding sequence is TGTGCCAGCAGCACAACCGATCCCGGACAGGCCTACCTCACAGATACGCAGTATTTT.

This clonotype was detected ten times or more. This chain connects TRBV29-1 to TRBJ2-3, with a weak D call TRBD2 (7 bases). CDR1 is SQVTM, CDR2 ANQGSEA, per germline. CDR3 length: 13 amino acids. With 5 bases removed from V and 5 bases from J, the gap between germline ends came to 14 bases. The CDR3, as DNA: TGCAGCGTTACCCTAGGGGGGGGAGATACGCAGTATTTT. This codes for CSVTLGGGDTQYF.

This clonotype was recorded many times. This rearrangement joins TRBV12-3 or TRBV12-4 to TRBJ2-3; the D gene is possibly TRBD2 (5 bases). The CDR3 covers 15 residues. The V end was cut by 3 bases, the J end by 8 bases, with 18 bases between. Here the CDR3 reads CASSFFASGGGTQYF. CDR3 coding DNA: TGTGCCAGCAGTTTTTTTGCAAGCGGCGGCGGTACGCAGTATTTT.

The chain couples TRBV5-1 to TRBJ2-7; 8 bases are a match to TRBD1. V lost 4 bases and J lost 5; bases outside the gene matches: 8. The CDR3 contains 14 residues. CDR1 SGHRS and CDR2 YFSETQ come from the germline V gene. The CDR3 here is CASSNEDRVHEQYF. CDR3 nucleotides: TGCGCCAGCAGCAATGAGGACAGGGTTCACGAGCAGTACTTC.

This clonotype was recorded at least ten times. The chain is built from TRBV7-9 and TRBJ2-7; 7 nucleotides match TRBD1. Germline loops: CDR1 SEHNR, CDR2 FQNEAQ (reference sequence). With V trimmed by 4 bases and J by 5 bases, 8 bases remained unmatched. The CDR3 is 14 residues long. The CDR3 sequence is CASSSTTGSDEQYF. The CDR3 nucleotides read TGTGCCAGCAGCTCGACGACAGGGTCTGACGAGCAGTACTTC.

The V call is TRBV2, the J call TRBJ2-1; the match to TRBD1 covers 7 bases. Looked up from germline, CDR1 is SNHLY and CDR2 is FYNNEI. Trimming removed 3 bases from V and 0 bases from J; junction bases left unmatched: 2. CDR3 size: 15 residues. The CDR3 loop reads CASSEDRSSYNEQFF. CDR3 nucleotides: TGTGCCAGCAGTGAGGACAGGAGCTCCTACAATGAGCAGTTCTTC.